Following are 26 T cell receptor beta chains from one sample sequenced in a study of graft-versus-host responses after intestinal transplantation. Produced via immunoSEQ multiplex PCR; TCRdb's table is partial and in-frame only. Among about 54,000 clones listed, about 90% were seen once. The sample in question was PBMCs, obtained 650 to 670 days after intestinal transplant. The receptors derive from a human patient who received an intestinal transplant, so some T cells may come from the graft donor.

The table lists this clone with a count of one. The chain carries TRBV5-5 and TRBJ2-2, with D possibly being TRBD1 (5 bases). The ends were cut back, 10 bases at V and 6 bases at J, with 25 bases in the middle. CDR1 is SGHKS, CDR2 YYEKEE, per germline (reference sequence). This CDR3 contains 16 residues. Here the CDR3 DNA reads TGTGCCTCACAACGCCGGCCCCAGGGTAACGCCGGGGAGCTGTTTTTT. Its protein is CASQRRPQGNAGELFF.

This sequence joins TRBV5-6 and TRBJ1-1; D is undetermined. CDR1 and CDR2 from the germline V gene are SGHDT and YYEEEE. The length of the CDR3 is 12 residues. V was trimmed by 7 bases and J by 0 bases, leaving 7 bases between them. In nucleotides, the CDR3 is TGTGCCAGCCGGATCCTGAACACTGAAGCTTTCTTT. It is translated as CASRILNTEAFF.

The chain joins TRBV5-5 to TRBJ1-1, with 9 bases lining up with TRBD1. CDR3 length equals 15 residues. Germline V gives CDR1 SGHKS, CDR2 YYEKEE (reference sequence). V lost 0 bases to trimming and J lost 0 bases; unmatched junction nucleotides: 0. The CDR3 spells CASSLGDRVNTEAFF. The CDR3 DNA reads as TGTGCCAGCAGCTTGGGGGACAGGGTGAACACTGAAGCTTTCTTT.

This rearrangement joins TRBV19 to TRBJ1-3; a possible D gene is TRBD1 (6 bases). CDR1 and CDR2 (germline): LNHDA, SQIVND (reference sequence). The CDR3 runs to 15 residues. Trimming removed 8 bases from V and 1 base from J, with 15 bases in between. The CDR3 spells CASAIIQGSGNTIYF. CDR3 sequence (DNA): TGTGCCAGTGCGATCATACAGGGTTCTGGAAACACCATATATTTT.

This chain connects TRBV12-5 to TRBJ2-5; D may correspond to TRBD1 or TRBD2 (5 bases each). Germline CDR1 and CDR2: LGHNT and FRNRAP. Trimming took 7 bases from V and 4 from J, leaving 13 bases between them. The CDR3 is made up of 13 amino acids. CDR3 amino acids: CASALGGRETQYF. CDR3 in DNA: TGTGCTAGTGCCCTTGGGGGACGAGAGACCCAGTACTTC.

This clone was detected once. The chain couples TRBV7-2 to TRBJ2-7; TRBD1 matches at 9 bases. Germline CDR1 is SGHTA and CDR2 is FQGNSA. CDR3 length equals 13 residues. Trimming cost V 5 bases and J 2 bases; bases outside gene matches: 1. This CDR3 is CASSGQGTYEQYF. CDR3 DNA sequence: TGTGCCAGCAGCGGACAGGGGACCTACGAGCAGTACTTC.

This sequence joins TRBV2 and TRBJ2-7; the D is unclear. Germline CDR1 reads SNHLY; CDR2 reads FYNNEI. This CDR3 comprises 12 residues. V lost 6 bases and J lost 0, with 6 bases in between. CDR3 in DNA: TGTGCCAGCAGGGTGAGCTCCTACGAGCAGTACTTC. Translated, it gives CASRVSSYEQYF.

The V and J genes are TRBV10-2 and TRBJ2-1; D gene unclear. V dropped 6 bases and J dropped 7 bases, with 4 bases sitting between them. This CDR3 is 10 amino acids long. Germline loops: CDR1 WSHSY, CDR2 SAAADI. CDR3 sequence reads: CASRSNEQFF. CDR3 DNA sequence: TGCGCCAGCAGATCAAATGAGCAGTTCTTC.

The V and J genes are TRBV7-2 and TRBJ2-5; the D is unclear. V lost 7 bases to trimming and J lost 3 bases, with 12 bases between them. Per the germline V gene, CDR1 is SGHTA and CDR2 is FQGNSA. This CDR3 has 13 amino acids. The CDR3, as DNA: TGTGCCAGCACCCGGAGCGCGGAAGAGACCCAGTACTTC. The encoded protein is CASTRSAEETQYF.

The CDR3 loop reads CASSVDSYGYTF. CDR3 DNA: TGTGCCAGCAGTGTTGACAGCTATGGCTACACCTTC. This sequence joins TRBV2 and TRBJ1-2; a possible D gene is TRBD1 (5 bases). Germline-derived CDR1 and CDR2 are SNHLY and FYNNEI. The CDR3 totals 12 residues. V was pared by 4 bases and J by 4 bases, with 7 bases between.

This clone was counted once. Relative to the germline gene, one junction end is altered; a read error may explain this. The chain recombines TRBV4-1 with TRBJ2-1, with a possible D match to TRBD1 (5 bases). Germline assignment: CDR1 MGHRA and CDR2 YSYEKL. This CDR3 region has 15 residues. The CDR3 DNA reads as TGTGCCAGCAGCTACAGGTCACCTTCCTACAATGAGCAGTTCTTC. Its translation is CASSYRSPSYNEQFF.

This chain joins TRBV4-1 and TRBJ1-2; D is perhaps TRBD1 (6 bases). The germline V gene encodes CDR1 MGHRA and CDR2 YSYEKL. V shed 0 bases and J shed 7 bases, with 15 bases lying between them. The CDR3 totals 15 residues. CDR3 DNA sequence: TGCGCCAGCAGCCAAGACCGGGGGGCCTCCGGTGGCTACACCTTC. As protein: CASSQDRGASGGYTF.

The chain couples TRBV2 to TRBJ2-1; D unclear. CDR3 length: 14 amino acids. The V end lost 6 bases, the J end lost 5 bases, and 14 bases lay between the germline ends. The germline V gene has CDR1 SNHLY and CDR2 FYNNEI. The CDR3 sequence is CASSPDLENNEQFF. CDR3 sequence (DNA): TGTGCCAGCAGCCCGGACCTGGAGAACAATGAGCAGTTCTTC.

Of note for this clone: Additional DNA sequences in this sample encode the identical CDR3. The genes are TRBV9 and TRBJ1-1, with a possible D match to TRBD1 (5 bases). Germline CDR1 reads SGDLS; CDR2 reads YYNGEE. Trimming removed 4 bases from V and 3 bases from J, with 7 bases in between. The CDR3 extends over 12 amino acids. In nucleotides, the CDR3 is TGTGCCAGCAGCCGGGGGGACACTGAAGCTTTCTTT. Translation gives CASSRGDTEAFF. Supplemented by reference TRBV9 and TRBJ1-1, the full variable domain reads DSGVTQTPKHLITATGQRVTLRCSPRSGDLSVYWYQQSLDQGLQFLIQYYNGEERAKGNILERFSAQQFPDLHSELNLSSLELGDSALYFCASSRGDTEAFFGQGTRLTVV.

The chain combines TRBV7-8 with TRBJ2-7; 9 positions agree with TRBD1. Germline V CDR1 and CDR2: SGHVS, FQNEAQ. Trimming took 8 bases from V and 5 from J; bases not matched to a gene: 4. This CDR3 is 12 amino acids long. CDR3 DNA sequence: TGTGCCAGCGGAGACAGGGGGGACGAGCAGTACTTC. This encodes CASGDRGDEQYF.

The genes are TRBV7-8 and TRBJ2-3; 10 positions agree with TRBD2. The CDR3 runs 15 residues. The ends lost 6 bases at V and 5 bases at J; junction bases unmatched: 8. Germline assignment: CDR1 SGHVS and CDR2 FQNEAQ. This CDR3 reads CASRGERGGRDTQYF. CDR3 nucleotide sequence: TGTGCCAGCAGGGGGGAGCGGGGGGGCAGAGATACGCAGTATTTT.

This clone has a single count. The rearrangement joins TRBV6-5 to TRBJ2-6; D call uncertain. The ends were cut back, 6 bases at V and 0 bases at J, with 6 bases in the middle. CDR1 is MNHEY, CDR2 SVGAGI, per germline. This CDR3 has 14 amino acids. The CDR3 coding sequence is TGTGCCAGCAGAAGTCCCTCTGGGGCCAACGTCCTGACTTTC. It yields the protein CASRSPSGANVLTF.

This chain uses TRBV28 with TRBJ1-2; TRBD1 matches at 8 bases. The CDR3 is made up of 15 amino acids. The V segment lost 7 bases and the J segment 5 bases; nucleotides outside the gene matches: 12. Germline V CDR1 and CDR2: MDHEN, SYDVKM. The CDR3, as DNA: TGTGCCAGCATCGGGGGACAGGTCTACTTTTATGGCTACACCTTC. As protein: CASIGGQVYFYGYTF.

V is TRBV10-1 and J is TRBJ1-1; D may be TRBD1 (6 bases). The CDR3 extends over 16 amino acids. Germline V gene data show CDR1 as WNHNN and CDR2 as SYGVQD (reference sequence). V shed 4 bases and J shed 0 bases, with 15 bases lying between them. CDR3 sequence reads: CASSADRLGMNTEAFF. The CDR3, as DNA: TGCGCCAGCAGTGCGGACAGACTGGGAATGAACACTGAAGCTTTCTTT.

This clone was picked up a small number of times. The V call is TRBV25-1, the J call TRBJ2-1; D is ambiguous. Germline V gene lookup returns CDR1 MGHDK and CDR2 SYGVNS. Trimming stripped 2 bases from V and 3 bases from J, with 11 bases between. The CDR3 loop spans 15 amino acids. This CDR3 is CASSEGGRHYNEQFF. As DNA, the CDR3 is TGTGCCAGCAGTGAAGGCGGCCGCCACTACAATGAGCAGTTCTTC.

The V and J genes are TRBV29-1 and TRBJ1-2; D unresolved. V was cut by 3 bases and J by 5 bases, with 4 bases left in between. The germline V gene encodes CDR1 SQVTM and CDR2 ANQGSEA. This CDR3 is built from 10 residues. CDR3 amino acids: CSVDHYGYTF. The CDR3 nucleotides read TGCAGCGTTGATCATTATGGCTACACCTTC.

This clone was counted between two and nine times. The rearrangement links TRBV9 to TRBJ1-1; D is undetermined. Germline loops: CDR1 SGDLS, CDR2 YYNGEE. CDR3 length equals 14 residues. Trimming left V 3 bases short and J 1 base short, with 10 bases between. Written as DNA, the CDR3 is TGTGCCAGCAGCGCGCAGGCCGGGAACACTGAAGCTTTCTTT. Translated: CASSAQAGNTEAFF.

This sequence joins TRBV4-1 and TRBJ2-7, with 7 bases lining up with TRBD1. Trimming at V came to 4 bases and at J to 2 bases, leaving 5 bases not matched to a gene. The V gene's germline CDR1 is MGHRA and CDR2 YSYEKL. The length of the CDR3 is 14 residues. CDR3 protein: CASSRRDSTYEQYF. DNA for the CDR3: TGCGCCAGCAGCCGCAGGGACAGCACCTACGAGCAGTACTTC.

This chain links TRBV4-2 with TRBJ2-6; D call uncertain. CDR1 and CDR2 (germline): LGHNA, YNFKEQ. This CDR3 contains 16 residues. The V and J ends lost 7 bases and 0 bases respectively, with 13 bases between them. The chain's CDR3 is CASTLGWSSGANVLTF. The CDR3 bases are TGTGCCAGCACCTTGGGTTGGAGCTCTGGGGCCAACGTCCTGACTTTC.

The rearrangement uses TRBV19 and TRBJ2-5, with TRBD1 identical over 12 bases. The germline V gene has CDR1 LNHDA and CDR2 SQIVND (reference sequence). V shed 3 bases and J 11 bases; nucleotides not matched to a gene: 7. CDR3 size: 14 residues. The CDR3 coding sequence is TGTGCCAGTAGTATGGGACAGGGGGCGCGGACTCAGTACTTC. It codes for CASSMGQGARTQYF.

The DNA of the CDR3 is TGTGCCAGCAGCTTAGGAGGGAGGGGTACAGATACGCAGTATTTT. It specifies CASSLGGRGTDTQYF. The chain links TRBV7-2 to TRBJ2-3; 7 nucleotides align to TRBD2. This CDR3 is built from 15 residues. The V and J ends lost 1 base and 3 bases, in that order; junction bases with no gene match: 4. CDR1 SGHTA and CDR2 FQGNSA come from the germline V gene.